Each of the 13 T cell receptor beta chains below was sequenced from the same sample in a study of T cells in Graves' hyperthyroidism and ophthalmopathy (dated by TCRdb to 2018 to 2020). Libraries were prepared through multiplex PCR. TCRdb shows the sequencer as Illumina HiSeq 2000. The TCR beta CDR3 regions were amplified from the RNA transcripts. The first round of RT-PCR for the TCR CDR3 was performed with the HTBI primer set and the Qiagen OneStep RT-PCR kit. TCRdb reprocessed the public reads (quality trimming at Q25 with fastp, clone calling with MiXCR) and kept in-frame beta chains. Rows with one shared CDR3 protein collapse into an entry with the most common genes and DNA. This sample is represented by 500,000 to 600,000 distinct CDR3 sequences; 46% of them were singletons. Around 7.7% of the sample belongs to the ten largest clones. Sequenced material: peripheral blood or thyroid tissue (not recorded which). The receptor source for this set is a woman aged 18-35 years with Graves' hyperthyroidism.

This clonotype has at least ten counts. The J gene is TRBJ1-1, the V gene TRBV19; D gene unclear. The V end lost 3 bases, the J end lost 1 base, and 6 bases lay between the germline ends. The CDR3 runs to 13 residues. Germline loops: CDR1 LNHDA, CDR2 SQIVND (reference sequence). The CDR3 region is CASSITSNTEAFF. CDR3 sequence (DNA): TGTGCCAGTAGTATTACATCGAACACTGAAGCTTTCTTT.

V usage is TRBV2 and J usage is TRBJ1-5; D perhaps matches TRBD1 (6 bases). The J call may be incorrect, as the DNA end agrees better with TRBJ2-3. From germline, CDR1 is SNHLY and CDR2 FYNNEI. The CDR3 is made up of 14 amino acids. The CDR3 DNA reads as TGTGCCAGCATCCACGGACAGAGCACAGATACGCAGTATTTT. It specifies CASIHGQSTDTQYF.

This clonotype was observed a single time. The rearrangement joins TRBV10-3 to TRBJ2-6; 11 bases agree with TRBD1. Germline-derived CDR1 and CDR2 are ENHRY and SYGVKD. J lost 10 bases, V lost 6 bases, and 2 bases had no gene match. The CDR3 extends over 13 amino acids. The CDR3: CAISGTGGNVLTF. CDR3 bases: TGTGCCATCAGCGGGACAGGGGGTAACGTCCTGACTTTC.

In its sample, this clonotype was seen many times. The chain is built from TRBV20-1 and TRBJ1-4; D is unresolved. V was shortened by 3 bases and J by 8 bases, with 16 bases between the two germline ends. The germline gives CDR1 DFQATT, CDR2 SNEGSKA (reference sequence). The CDR3 is made up of 14 amino acids. CDR3 sequence: CSARETYREEKLFF. In nucleotides, the CDR3 is TGCAGTGCTAGGGAAACCTACCGGGAGGAAAAACTGTTTTTT.

The DNA of the CDR3 is TGTGCCAGCAGCTTATATTGGGTGGGACAGGGATCCTATGGCTACACCTTC. Its protein is CASSLYWVGQGSYGYTF. V gene TRBV7-2 combines with J gene TRBJ1-2, with 9 bases that match TRBD1. CDR3 size: 17 residues. Per the germline V gene, CDR1 is SGHTA and CDR2 is FQGNSA. Trimming removed 2 bases from V and 4 bases from J; junction bases left unmatched: 11.

There are many counts of this clonotype. The rearrangement joins TRBV9 to TRBJ2-5; TRBD2 agrees at 14 bases. This CDR3 is built from 17 residues. Germline V gives CDR1 SGDLS, CDR2 YYNGEE. V gave up 3 bases and J gave up 3 bases; unmatched junction bases: 7. The CDR3 DNA is TGTGCCAGCAGCGCTGGGACTAGCGGGGGCGTCGAAGAGACCCAGTACTTC. This encodes CASSAGTSGGVEETQYF. Drawing the rest from reference TRBV9 and TRBJ2-5, the complete variable domain is DSGVTQTPKHLITATGQRVTLRCSPRSGDLSVYWYQQSLDQGLQFLIQYYNGEERAKGNILERFSAQQFPDLHSELNLSSLELGDSALYFCASSAGTSGGVEETQYFGPGTRLLVL.

This clonotype was observed many times. The chain uses TRBV20-1 and TRBJ2-5; 8 nucleotides match TRBD2. The germline gives CDR1 DFQATT, CDR2 SNEGSKA (reference sequence). The CDR3 totals 14 residues. With 1 base clipped from V and 4 bases from J, the junction kept 5 bases outside the gene matches. CDR3 sequence reads: CSARAGGPGETQYF. For the CDR3, the DNA is TGCAGTGCTAGAGCGGGAGGGCCTGGAGAGACCCAGTACTTC.

The chain has TRBV20-1 and TRBJ1-2; TRBD1 matches at 9 bases. The CDR3 runs 13 residues. Germline V gene data show CDR1 as DFQATT and CDR2 as SNEGSKA (reference sequence). The V and J ends lost 2 bases and 4 bases, in that order; junction bases with no gene match: 2. The CDR3 DNA is TGCAGTGCTAGACCGGGACAGGGCTATGGCTACACCTTC. Translating it yields CSARPGQGYGYTF.

The chain is built from TRBV7-9 and TRBJ1-4, with 8 bases matching TRBD1. From germline, CDR1 is SEHNR and CDR2 FQNEAQ (reference sequence). V trimming: 4 bases; J trimming: 10 bases; junction bases outside the gene matches: 5. The CDR3 is made up of 13 amino acids. The CDR3, as DNA: TGTGCCAGCAGCTCCGGACAGGGTGGAAAACTGTTTTTT. Amino acid sequence: CASSSGQGGKLFF.

This clonotype was observed at least ten times. The gene calls are TRBV5-8 and TRBJ1-1; no firm D call. Trimming pared 4 bases from V and 4 bases from J, leaving 8 bases between. Per germline, CDR1 SGHTS and CDR2 YDEGEE. CDR3 length: 12 residues. CDR3 in amino acids: CASSTVGTEAFF. The CDR3 coding sequence is TGTGCCAGCAGCACGGTCGGCACTGAAGCTTTCTTT.

This clonotype was recorded many times. This chain uses TRBV6-6 with TRBJ2-2; D not resolved. V lost 6 bases and J 8 bases, leaving 16 bases between the germline ends. The CDR3 extends over 14 amino acids. Germline assignment: CDR1 MNHNY and CDR2 SVGAGI (reference sequence). For the CDR3, the DNA is TGTGCCAGCAGCACCCCTAACGGGTCGGGGGAGCTGTTTTTT. It specifies CASSTPNGSGELFF.

CDR3 bases: TGCAGCGCTAGAGGGACAGGGGCGGGGTATGGCTACACCTTC. As protein: CSARGTGAGYGYTF. This chain links TRBV29-1 with TRBJ1-2; 10 bases map to TRBD1. This CDR3 is built from 14 residues. The germline V gene encodes CDR1 SQVTM and CDR2 ANQGSEA. V lost 7 bases to trimming and J lost 5 bases; unmatched junction nucleotides: 10.

A word on this clonotype: Mismatch with germline at one junction end may stem from a read error. The chain joins TRBV20-1 to TRBJ1-1; D perhaps matches TRBD1 (5 bases). The CDR3 spans 13 residues. Per germline, CDR1 DFQATT and CDR2 SNEGSKA (reference sequence). The CDR3 here is CSASLRGNAEAFF. CDR3 nucleotide sequence: TGCAGTGCTAGTCTACGGGGGAACGCTGAAGCCTTCTTT.